This T cell receptor beta chain was documented in a study of blood T cell repertoires in COVID-19. Study summary: T cells, B-cell-depleted T cells, or PBMCs supplied cDNA or gDNA.

Ages ranged from about 18 to 100 years, with residence in 24 US areas. Method: immunoSEQ multiplex PCR; TCRdb's copy keeps in-frame clones and lacks some. The repertoire holds some 350,000 clones, less than 90% seen once, with 2.5% to 3% in the top ten. Source material: PBMCs or T cells enriched from blood (not recorded which). The TCR comes from a woman aged 25-40 years who had recovered from COVID-19.

This CDR3 reads CASSDPVPVGYTF. Written as DNA, the CDR3 is TGTGCCAGCAGTGACCCCGTCCCGGTTGGCTACACCTTC. The chain carries TRBV6-1 and TRBJ1-2, with D hard to call. The CDR3 is 13 residues long. Germline lookup yields CDR1 MNHNS and CDR2 SASEGT. V shed 3 bases and J shed 7 bases, with 12 bases lying between them.